This is a list of T cell receptor beta chains from one sample in a study of T cell responses to AZD1222 COVID-19 vaccine. Assay used: immunoSEQ multiplex PCR; TCRdb lists only in-frame clones, some missing. The data contain about 100,000 clones, approximately 84% of them singletons. The specimen comprised peripheral blood, sampled on day 0 of AZD1222 vaccination. All receptors come from an adult in good health. CDR3s include the opening cysteine and the closing phenylalanine or tryptophan. A D gene is named only where the DNA matches it firmly. Size values are once, few and many counts, or a class for expanded clones, and some rows have none.

size | J | D | V | DNA | CDR3
- | TRBJ2-7 | - | TRBV14 | TGTGCCAGCAGCCCTACCGACACCAGGACTTTTGACGAGCAGTACTTC | CASSPTDTRTFDEQYF
- | TRBJ1-2 | - | TRBV2 | TGTGCCAGCTCGGATCCTTGGGGCTACACCTTC | CASSDPWGYTF
- | TRBJ2-3 | TRBD2 | TRBV3-1/TRBV3-2 | TGTGCCAGCAGCCAAGACCCTAGCGGGAGAGGGGCGCAGTATTTT | CASSQDPSGRGAQYF
- | TRBJ1-2 | TRBD1 | TRBV6-2/TRBV6-3 | TGTGCCAGCAGTTCAAGGGGGCTCTTTGGCTACACCTTC | CASSSRGLFGYTF
- | TRBJ2-2 | - | TRBV2 | TGTGCCAGCAGTGAAAATACAGGCGCCGGGGAGCTGTTTTTT | CASSENTGAGELFF
- | TRBJ1-2 | - | TRBV18 | TGTGCCAGCTCACCAGTCGCAGCTAACTATGGCTACACCTTC | CASSPVAANYGYTF
- | TRBJ1-5 | - | TRBV6-2/TRBV6-3 | TGTGCCAGCACCCCGTTAGGGCGGAATCAGCCCCAGCATTTT | CASTPLGRNQPQHF
few | TRBJ2-1 | TRBD2 | TRBV25-1 | TGTGCCAGCAGTGAATCTGGCAGACGGGGGGGTGGTAATGAGCAGTTCTTC | CASSESGRRGGGNEQFF
- | TRBJ1-1 | TRBD1 | TRBV28 | TGTGCCAGCATTAAAGCAGGGGGCAGGGCTGAAGCTTTCTTT | CASIKAGGRAEAFF
many | TRBJ1-1 | - | TRBV4-3 | TGCGCCAGCAGCCAAACCGGGAGTCGCGAAGCTTTCTTT | CASSQTGSREAFF
- | TRBJ2-2 | TRBD2 | TRBV5-4 | TGTGCCAGCAGCACGGGACTAGGCACCGGGGAGCTGTTTTTT | CASSTGLGTGELFF
- | TRBJ2-7 | - | TRBV9 | TGTGCCAGCAGCGCGGCCGGGGGAGTACGAGAGCAGTACTTC | CASSAAGGVREQYF
- | TRBJ1-1 | - | TRBV19 | TGTGCCAGTAGTCCTGTCGGGGGGCAAAGGAACACTGAAGCTTTCTTT | CASSPVGGQRNTEAFF